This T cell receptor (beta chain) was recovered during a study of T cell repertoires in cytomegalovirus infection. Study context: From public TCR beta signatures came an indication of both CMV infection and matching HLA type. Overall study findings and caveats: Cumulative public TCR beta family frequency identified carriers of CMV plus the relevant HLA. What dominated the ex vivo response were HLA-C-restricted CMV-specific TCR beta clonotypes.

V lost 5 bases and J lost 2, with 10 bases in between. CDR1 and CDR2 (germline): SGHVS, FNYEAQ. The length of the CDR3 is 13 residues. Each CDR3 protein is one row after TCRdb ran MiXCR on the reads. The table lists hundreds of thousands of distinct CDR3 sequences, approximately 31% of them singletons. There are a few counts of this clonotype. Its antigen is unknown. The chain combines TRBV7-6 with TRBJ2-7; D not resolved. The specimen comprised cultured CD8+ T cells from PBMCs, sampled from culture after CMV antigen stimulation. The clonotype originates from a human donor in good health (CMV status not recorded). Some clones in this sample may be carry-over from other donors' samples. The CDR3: CASSPISTYEQYV. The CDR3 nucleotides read TGTGCCAGCAGCCCGATCAGCACCTACGAGCAGTACGTC.